This T cell receptor beta chain originates from a study of post-analysis software for immune sequencing data. Overall study findings and caveats: There was significantly lower normalized Chao1 diversity in multiple sclerosis patients than in controls. In patients, TRBV5-6, TRBV5-1 and TRBV20-1 belonged to five TRBV segments found more frequently than in controls.

TCR beta cDNA libraries included unique molecular identifiers. A population of about 1 to 11 million T cells gave rise to roughly 0.5 million cDNA molecules. TCRdb analysed the PCR reads with MiXCR anew, one entry per CDR3 protein. Seen here are about 810,000 distinct CDR3 sequences, 53% observed once, and the top ten hold approximately 4.5%. Germline CDR1 reads SGHVS; CDR2 reads FQNEAQ. This CDR3 contains 17 residues. Deletions cut 5 bases from V and 4 bases from J, with 24 bases between. This clonotype was found once. Its matching antigen is unknown. The chain is built from TRBV7-8 and TRBJ2-7; possibly TRBD1 for D (5 bases). Material: blood. The TCR sequence derives from a girl aged 5-17 years with multiple sclerosis. The CDR3 nucleotides are TGTGCCAGCAGCCCACGTTTGTTGGAGAAGGGGTGTTACGAGCAGTACTTC. This codes for CASSPRLLEKGCYEQYF.